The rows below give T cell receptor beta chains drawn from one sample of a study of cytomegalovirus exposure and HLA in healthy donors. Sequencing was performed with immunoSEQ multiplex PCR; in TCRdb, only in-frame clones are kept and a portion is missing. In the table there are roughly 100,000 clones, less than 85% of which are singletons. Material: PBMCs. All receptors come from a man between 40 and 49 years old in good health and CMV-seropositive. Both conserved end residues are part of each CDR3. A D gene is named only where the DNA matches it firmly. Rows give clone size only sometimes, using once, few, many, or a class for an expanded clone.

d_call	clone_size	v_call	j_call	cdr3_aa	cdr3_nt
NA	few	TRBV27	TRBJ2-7	CASSLLGQSSYEQYF	TGTGCCAGCAGTTTATTAGGACAGAGCTCCTACGAGCAGTACTTC
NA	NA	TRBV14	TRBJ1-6	CASSQERQVWNSPLHF	TGTGCCAGCAGCCAAGAGCGACAGGTGTGGAATTCACCCCTCCACTTT
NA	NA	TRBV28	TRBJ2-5	CASSLRLGRETQYF	TGTGCCAGCAGTTTAAGGTTAGGGAGAGAGACCCAGTACTTC
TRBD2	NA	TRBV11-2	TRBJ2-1	CASSPSGRSYNEQFF	TGTGCCAGCAGCCCTAGCGGTAGGTCCTACAATGAGCAGTTCTTC
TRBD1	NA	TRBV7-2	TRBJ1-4	CASSLGPTGLGEKLFF	TGTGCCAGCAGCCTCGGTCCGACAGGGTTGGGTGAAAAACTGTTTTTT
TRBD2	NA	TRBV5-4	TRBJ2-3	CASSSRTSGQDTQYF	TGTGCCAGCAGCTCAAGGACTAGTGGACAAGATACGCAGTATTTT
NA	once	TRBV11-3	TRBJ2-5	CASSLVRVPQETQYF	TGTGCCAGCAGCTTAGTACGGGTGCCACAAGAGACCCAGTACTTC
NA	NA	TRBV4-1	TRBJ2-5	CASSLGGQETQYF	TGCGCCAGCAGCTTAGGGGGCCAAGAGACCCAGTACTTC
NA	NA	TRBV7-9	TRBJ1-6	CASSLGGGSPLHF	TGTGCCAGCAGCTTAGGGGGAGGGTCACCCCTCCACTTT
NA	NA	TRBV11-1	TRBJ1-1	CASSFRQASNTEAFF	TGTGCCAGCAGCTTCCGACAGGCGAGTAACACTGAAGCTTTCTTT
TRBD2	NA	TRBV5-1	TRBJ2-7	CASSLIPGLADSSYEQYF	TGCGCCAGCAGCTTAATCCCCGGACTAGCGGATTCCTCCTACGAGCAGTACTTC
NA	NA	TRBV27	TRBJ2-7	CASSLRVTSYEQYF	TGTGCCAGCAGTCTCAGGGTGACCTCCTACGAGCAGTACTTC
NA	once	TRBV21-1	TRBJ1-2	CASRWTPLDNYGYTF	TGTGCCAGCCGCTGGACACCACTGGACAACTATGGCTACACCTTC
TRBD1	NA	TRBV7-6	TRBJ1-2	CASSPRDRVNYGYTF	TGTGCCAGCAGCCCAAGGGACAGGGTTAACTATGGCTACACCTTC
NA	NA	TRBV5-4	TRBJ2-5	CASSLGWDFQRVEETQYF	TGTGCCAGCAGCTTGGGGTGGGACTTCCAGCGGGTGGAAGAGACCCAGTACTTC
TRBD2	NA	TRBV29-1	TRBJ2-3	CSLSGRSDTQYF	TGCAGCCTTAGCGGGAGGTCAGATACGCAGTATTTT
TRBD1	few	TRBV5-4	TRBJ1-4	CASSWGQTEKLFF	TGTGCCAGCAGCTGGGGACAGACGGAAAAACTGTTTTTT
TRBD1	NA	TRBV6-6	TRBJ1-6	CASRGTTGIYNSPLHF	TGTGCCAGCAGAGGGACGACAGGGATCTATAATTCACCCCTCCACTTT
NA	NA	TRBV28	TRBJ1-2	CASIRGGQANYGYTF	TGTGCCAGCATTCGTGGCGGACAAGCTAACTATGGCTACACCTTC
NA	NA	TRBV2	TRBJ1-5	CASGGGRVGQPQHF	TGTGCCAGCGGGGGGGGGCGAGTCGGGCAGCCCCAGCATTTT
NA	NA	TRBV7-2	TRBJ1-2	CASSLGAVADYGYTF	TGTGCCAGCAGCTTAGGGGCTGTGGCTGACTATGGCTACACCTTC
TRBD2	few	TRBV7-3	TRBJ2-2	CASSYIPGLAGNTGELFF	TGTGCCAGCAGCTACATTCCGGGACTAGCGGGGAACACCGGGGAGCTGTTTTTT
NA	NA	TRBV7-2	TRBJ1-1	CASSSRRTVTEAFF	TGTGCCAGCAGCTCCAGGCGGACAGTGACTGAAGCTTTCTTT
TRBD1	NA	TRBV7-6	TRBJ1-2	CASSFRDRGRENYGYTF	TGTGCCAGCAGCTTCCGGGACAGGGGTCGAGAAAATTATGGCTACACCTTC
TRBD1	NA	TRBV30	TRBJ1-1	CAWSRQGARNTEAFF	TGTGCCTGGAGCCGACAGGGGGCGAGGAACACTGAAGCTTTCTTT
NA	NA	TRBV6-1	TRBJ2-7	CASSEGQNLSYEQYF	TGTGCCAGCAGTGAAGGGCAGAACCTCTCCTACGAGCAGTACTTC
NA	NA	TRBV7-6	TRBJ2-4	CASSLVGRGGENSQYF	TGTGCCAGCAGCTTAGTTGGCAGGGGCGGTGAAAACAGTCAGTACTTC
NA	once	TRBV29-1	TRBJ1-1	CSGQGNTEAFF	TGCAGCGGGCAGGGGAACACTGAAGCTTTCTTT
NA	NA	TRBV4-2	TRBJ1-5	CASSQVGGQGNQPQHF	TGTGCCAGCAGCCAAGTGGGGGGGCAGGGCAATCAGCCCCAGCATTTT
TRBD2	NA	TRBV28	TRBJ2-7	CASVRGDQLEQYF	TGTGCCAGCGTCCGGGGGGATCAATTGGAGCAGTACTTC
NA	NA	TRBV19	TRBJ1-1	CASSNLGTKNTEAFF	TGTGCCAGTAGTAACCTAGGGACAAAGAACACTGAAGCTTTCTTT
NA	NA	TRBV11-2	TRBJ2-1	CASSFQGYNEQFF	TGTGCCAGCAGCTTCCAGGGATACAATGAGCAGTTCTTC
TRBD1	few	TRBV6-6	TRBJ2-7	CASSYGLQGHEQYF	TGTGCCAGCAGTTACGGGCTACAGGGGCACGAGCAGTACTTC
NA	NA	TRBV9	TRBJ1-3	CASSVGLTGNTIYF	TGTGCCAGCAGCGTGGGCCTTACTGGAAACACCATATATTTT
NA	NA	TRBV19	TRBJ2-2	CASSIATAGELFF	TGTGCCAGTAGTATAGCGACAGCCGGGGAGCTGTTTTTT
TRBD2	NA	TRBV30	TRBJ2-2	CAWRVTGGTGELFF	TGTGCCTGGAGGGTTACCGGGGGGACCGGGGAGCTGTTTTTT
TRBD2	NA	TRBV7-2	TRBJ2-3	CASSSGLAGGTDTQYF	TGTGCCAGCAGCTCCGGACTAGCGGGAGGGACAGATACGCAGTATTTT
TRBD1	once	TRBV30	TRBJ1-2	CAWSQQGFYGYTF	TGTGCCTGGAGCCAACAGGGGTTTTATGGCTACACCTTC
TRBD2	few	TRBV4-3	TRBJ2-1	CASSRILAGGRDEQFF	TGCGCCAGCAGCCGAATCCTAGCGGGAGGTAGAGATGAGCAGTTCTTC
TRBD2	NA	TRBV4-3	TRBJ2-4	CASSQDPGGAGNIQYF	TGCGCCAGCAGCCAAGATCCGGGGGGGGCGGGAAACATTCAGTACTTC